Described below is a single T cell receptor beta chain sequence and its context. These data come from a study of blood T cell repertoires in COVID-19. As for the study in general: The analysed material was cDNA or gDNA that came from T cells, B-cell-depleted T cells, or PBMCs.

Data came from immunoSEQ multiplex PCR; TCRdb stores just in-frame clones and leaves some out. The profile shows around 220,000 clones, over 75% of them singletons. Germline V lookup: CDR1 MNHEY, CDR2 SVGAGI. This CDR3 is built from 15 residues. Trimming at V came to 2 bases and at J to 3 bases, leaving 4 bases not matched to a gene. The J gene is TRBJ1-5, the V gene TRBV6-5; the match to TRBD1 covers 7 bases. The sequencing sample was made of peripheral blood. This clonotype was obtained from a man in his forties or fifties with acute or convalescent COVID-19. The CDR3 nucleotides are TGTGCCAGCAGTTACGGACAGGCGGACAATCAGCCCCAGCATTTT. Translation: CASSYGQADNQPQHF.